This T cell receptor (beta chain) was observed in a study of blood T cell repertoires in COVID-19. Background on the study: Donors in the United States, Italy and Spain gave samples during acute or convalescent COVID-19.

Enrolled through a virtual design, the participants were between roughly 18 and 90 years of age and came from about two dozen US areas. Each participant's cohort was designated according to participant-reported clinical history. The CDR3 is 13 residues long. Deletions cut 6 bases from V and 2 bases from J, with 10 bases between. The method was immunoSEQ multiplex PCR; TCRdb's version includes in-frame clones alone and lacks a portion of them. Of roughly 300,000 clones listed, around 90% are singletons. This clonotype originated in a woman aged 40 to 49 with acute COVID-19. What was sequenced was PBMCs or T cells enriched from blood (not recorded which). This sequence joins TRBV12-3 or TRBV12-4 and TRBJ1-2; D is ambiguous. The CDR3 DNA sequence: TGTGCCAGCAGCCCCCGACTAAACTATGGCTACACCTTC. Amino acid sequence: CASSPRLNYGYTF.